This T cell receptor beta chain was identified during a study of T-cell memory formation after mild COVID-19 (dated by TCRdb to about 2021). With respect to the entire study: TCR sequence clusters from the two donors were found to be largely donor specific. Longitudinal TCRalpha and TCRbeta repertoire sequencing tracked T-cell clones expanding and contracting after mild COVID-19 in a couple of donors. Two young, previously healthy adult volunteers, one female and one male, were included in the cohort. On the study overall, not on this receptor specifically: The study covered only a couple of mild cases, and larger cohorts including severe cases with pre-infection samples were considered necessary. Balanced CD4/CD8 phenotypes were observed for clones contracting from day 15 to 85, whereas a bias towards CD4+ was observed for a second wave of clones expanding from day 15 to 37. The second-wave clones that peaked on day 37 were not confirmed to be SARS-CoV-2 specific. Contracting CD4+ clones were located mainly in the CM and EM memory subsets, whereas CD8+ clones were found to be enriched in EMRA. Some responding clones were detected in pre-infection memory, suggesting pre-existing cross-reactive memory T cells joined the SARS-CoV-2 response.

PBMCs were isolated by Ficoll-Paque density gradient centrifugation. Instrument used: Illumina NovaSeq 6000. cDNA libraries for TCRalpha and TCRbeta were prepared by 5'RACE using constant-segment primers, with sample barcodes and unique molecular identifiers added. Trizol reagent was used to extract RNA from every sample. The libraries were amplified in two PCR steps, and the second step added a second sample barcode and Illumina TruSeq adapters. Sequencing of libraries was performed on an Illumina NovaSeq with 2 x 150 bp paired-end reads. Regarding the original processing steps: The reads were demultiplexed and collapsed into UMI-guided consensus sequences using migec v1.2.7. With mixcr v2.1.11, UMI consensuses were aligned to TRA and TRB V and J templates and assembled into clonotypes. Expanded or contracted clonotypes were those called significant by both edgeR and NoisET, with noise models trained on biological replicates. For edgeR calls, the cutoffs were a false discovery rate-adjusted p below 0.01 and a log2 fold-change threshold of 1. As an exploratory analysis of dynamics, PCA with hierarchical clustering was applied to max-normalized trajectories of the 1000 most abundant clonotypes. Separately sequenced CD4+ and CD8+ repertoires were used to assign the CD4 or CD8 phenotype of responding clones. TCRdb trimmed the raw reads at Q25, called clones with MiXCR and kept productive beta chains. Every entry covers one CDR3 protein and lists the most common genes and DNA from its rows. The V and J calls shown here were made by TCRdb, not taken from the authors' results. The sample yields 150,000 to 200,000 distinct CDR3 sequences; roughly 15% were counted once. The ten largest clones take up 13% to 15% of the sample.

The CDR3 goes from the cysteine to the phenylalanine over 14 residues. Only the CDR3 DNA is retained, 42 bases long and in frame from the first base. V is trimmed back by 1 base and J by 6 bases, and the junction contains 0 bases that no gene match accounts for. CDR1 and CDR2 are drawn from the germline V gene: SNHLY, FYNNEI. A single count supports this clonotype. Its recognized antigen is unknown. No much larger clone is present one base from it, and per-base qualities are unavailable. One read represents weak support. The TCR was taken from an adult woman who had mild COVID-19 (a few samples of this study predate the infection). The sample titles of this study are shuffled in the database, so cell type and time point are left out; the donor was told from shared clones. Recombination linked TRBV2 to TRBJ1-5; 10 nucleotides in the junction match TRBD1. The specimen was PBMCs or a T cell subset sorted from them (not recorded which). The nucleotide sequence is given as TGTGCCAGCAGTGAAGGGACAGGGGGTCAGCCCCAGCATTTT. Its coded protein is CASSEGTGGQPQHF.